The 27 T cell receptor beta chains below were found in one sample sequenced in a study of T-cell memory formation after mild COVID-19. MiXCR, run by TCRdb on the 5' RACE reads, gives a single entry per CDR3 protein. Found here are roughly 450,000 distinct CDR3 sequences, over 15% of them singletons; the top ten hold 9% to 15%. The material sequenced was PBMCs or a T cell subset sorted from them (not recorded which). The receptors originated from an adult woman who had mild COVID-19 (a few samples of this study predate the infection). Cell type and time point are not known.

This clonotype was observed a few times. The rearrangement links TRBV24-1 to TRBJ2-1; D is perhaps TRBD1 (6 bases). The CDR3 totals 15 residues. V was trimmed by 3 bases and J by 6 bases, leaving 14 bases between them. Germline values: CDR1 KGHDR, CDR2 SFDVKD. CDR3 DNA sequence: TGTGCCACCAGTGATCTCCGAGTAGGGGGCAATGAGCAGTTCTTC. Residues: CATSDLRVGGNEQFF.

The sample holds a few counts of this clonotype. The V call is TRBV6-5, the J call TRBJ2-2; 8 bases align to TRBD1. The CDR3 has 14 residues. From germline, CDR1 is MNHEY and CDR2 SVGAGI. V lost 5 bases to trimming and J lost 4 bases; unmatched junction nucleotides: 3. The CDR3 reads CASSGQGPTGELFF. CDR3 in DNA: TGTGCCAGCAGTGGACAGGGTCCCACCGGGGAGCTGTTTTTT.

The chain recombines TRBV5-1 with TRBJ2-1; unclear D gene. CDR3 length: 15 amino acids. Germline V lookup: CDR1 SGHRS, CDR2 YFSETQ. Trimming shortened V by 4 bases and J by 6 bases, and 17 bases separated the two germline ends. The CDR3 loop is CASSPLLDVRNEQFF. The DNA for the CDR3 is TGCGCCAGCAGCCCACTCCTGGACGTACGCAATGAGCAGTTCTTC.

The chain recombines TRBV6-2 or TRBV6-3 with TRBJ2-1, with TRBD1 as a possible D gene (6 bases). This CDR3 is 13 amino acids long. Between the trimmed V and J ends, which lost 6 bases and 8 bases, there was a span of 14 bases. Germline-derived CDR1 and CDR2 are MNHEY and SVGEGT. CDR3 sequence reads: CASRDRSRHEQFF. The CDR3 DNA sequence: TGTGCCAGCAGAGACAGGAGCAGACATGAGCAGTTCTTC.

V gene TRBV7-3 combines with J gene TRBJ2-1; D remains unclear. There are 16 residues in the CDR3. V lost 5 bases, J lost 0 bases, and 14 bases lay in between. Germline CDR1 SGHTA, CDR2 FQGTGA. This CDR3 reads CASSPPDAVSYNEQFF. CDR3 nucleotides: TGTGCCAGCAGCCCTCCGGACGCCGTCTCCTACAATGAGCAGTTCTTC. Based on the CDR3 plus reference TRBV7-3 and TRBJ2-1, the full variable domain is GAGVSQTPSNKVTEKGKYVELRCDPISGHTALYWYRQSLGQGPEFLIYFQGTGAADDSGLPNDRFFAVRPEGSVSTLKIQRTERGDSAVYLCASSPPDAVSYNEQFFGPGTRLTVL.

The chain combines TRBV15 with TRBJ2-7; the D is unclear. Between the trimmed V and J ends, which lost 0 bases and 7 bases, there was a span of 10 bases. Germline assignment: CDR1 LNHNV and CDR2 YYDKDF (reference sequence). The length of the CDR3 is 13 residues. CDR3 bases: TGTGCCACCAGCAGAGATCAGGCCCGGGAGCAGTACTTC. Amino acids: CATSRDQAREQYF. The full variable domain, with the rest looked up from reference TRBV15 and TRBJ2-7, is DAMVIQNPRYQVTQFGKPVTLSCSQTLNHNVMYWYQQKSSQAPKLLFHYYDKDFNNEADTPDNFQSRRPNTSFCFLDIRSPGLGDTAMYLCATSRDQAREQYFGPGTRLTVT.

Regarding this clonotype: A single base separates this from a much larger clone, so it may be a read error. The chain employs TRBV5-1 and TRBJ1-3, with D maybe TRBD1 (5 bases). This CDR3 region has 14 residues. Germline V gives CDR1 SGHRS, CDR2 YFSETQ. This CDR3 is CTSSYRAKGATIYF. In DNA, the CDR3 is TGCACCAGCAGCTACCGGGCCAAAGGGGCCACCATATATTTT.

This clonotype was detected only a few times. Here the CDR3 DNA reads TGCAGTGCTAGAGGTGGCGGGAGGGTCCACGAGCAGTACTTC. The encoded protein is CSARGGGRVHEQYF. The rearrangement joins TRBV20-1 to TRBJ2-7, with 9 bases fitting TRBD2. In germline, CDR1 is DFQATT, CDR2 SNEGSKA (reference sequence). This CDR3 has 14 amino acids. Unmatched junction bases numbered 6, after V lost 1 base and J lost 5 bases.

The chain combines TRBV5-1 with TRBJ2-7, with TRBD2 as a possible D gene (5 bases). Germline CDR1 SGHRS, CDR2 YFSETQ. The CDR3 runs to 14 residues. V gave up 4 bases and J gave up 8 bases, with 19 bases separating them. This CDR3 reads CASSQRTAPDKQYF. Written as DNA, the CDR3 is TGCGCCAGCAGCCAAAGGACTGCTCCTGACAAGCAGTACTTC.

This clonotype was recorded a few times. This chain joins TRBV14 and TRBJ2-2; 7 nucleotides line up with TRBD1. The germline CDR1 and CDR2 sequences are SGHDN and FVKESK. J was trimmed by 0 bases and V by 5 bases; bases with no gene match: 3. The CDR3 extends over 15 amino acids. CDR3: CASSEGGANTGELFF. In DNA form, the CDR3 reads TGTGCCAGCAGCGAAGGGGGCGCGAACACCGGGGAGCTGTTTTTT.

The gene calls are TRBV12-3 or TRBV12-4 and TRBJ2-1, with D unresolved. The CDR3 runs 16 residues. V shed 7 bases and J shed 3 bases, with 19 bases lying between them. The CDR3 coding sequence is TGTGCCAGCACCCCCCTCCAGTGGGGTAACTACAATGAGCAGTTCTTC. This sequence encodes CASTPLQWGNYNEQFF.

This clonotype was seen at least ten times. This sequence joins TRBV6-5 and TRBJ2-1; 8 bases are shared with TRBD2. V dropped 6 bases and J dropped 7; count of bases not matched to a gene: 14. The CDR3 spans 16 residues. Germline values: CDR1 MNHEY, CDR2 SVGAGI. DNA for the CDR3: TGTGCCAGCAGCCAATCAGGACTAGCAGGGGTGAATGAGCAGTTCTTC. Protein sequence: CASSQSGLAGVNEQFF.

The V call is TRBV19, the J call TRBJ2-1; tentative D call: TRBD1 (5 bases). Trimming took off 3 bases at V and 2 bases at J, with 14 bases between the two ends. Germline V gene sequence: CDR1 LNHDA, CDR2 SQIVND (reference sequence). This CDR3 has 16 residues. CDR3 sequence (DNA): TGTGCCAGTAGTATTCAGGGCAGGACAACCTACAATGAGCAGTTCTTC. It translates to CASSIQGRTTYNEQFF.

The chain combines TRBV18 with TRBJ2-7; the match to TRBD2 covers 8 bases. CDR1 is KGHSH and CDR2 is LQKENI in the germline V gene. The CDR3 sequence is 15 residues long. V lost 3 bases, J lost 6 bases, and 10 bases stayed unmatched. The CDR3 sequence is CASSPTGLGVGEQYF. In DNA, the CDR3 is TGTGCCAGCTCACCTACGGGACTAGGAGTAGGCGAGCAGTACTTC. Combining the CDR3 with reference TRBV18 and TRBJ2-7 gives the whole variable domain NAGVMQNPRHLVRRRGQEARLRCSPMKGHSHVYWYRQLPEEGLKFMVYLQKENIIDESGMPKERFSAEFPKEGPSILRIQQVVRGDSAAYFCASSPTGLGVGEQYFGPGTRLTVT.

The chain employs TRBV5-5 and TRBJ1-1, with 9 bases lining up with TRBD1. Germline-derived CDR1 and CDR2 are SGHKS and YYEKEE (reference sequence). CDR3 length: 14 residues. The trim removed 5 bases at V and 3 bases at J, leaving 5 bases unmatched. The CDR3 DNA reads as TGTGCCAGCAGGGGGAGGACAGGGGACACTGAAGCTTTCTTT. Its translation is CASRGRTGDTEAFF.

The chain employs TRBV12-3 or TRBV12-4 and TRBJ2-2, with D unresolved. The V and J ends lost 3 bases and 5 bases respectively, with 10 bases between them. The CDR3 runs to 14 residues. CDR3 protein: CASSFGVVTGELFF. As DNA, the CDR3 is TGTGCCAGCAGTTTTGGGGTAGTGACCGGGGAGCTGTTTTTT.

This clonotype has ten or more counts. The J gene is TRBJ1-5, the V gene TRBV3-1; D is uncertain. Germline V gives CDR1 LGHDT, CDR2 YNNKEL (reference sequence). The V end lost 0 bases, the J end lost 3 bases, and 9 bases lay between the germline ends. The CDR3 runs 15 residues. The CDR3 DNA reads TGTGCCAGCAGCCAAGACCTGGGGAACAATCAGCCCCAGCATTTT. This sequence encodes CASSQDLGNNQPQHF.

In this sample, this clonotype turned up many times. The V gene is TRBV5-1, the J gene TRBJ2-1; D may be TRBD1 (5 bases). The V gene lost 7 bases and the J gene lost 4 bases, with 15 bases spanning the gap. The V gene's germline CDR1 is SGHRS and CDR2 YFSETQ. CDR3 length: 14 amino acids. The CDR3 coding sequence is TGCGCCAGCTCGGACCAGGGTCCGTACAATGAGCAGTTCTTC. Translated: CASSDQGPYNEQFF.

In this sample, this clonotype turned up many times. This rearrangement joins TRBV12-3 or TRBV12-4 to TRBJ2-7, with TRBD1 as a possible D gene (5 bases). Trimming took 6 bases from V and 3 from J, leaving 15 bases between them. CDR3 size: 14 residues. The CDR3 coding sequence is TGTGCCAGCAGCCTGGAACAGGAGAACTACGAGCAGTACTTC. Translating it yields CASSLEQENYEQYF.

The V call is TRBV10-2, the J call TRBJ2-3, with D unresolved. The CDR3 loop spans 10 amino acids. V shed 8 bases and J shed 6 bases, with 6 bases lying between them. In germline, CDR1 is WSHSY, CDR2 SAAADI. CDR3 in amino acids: CASLGDTQYF. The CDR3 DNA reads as TGCGCCAGCCTCGGGGATACGCAGTATTTT.

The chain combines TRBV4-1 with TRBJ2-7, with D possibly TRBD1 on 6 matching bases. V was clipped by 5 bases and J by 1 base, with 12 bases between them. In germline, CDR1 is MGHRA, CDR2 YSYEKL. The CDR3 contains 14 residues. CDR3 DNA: TGCGCCAGCAGCTCGGACAGAAGTTCCTACGAGCAGTACTTC. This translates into CASSSDRSSYEQYF.

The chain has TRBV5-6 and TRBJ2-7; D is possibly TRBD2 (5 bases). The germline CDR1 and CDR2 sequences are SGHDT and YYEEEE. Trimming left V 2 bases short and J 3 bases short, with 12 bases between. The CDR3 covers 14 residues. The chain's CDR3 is CASSFPSGYYEQYF. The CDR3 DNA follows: TGTGCCAGCAGCTTCCCCTCGGGGTACTACGAGCAGTACTTC.

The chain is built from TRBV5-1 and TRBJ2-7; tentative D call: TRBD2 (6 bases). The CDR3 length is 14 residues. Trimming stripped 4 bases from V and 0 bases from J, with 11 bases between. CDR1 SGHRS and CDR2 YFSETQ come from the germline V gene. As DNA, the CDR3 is TGCGCCAGCAGCATTGGAGGGCTCTCCTACGAGCAGTACTTC. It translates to CASSIGGLSYEQYF.

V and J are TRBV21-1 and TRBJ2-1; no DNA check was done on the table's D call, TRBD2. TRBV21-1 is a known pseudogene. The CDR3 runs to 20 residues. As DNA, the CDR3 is TGTGCCAGCAGCAAAGGTCGTCCTCATAAACTAGCGGGAGACAACAATGAGCAGTTCTTC. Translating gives CASSKGRPHKLAGDNNEQFF.

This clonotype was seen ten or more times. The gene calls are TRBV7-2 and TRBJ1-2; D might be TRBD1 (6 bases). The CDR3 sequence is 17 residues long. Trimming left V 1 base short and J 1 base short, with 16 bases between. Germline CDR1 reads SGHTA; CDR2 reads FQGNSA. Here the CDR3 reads CASSLVLWGGRNYGYTF. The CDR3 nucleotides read TGTGCCAGCAGCTTAGTCCTGTGGGGGGGCCGTAACTATGGCTACACCTTC.

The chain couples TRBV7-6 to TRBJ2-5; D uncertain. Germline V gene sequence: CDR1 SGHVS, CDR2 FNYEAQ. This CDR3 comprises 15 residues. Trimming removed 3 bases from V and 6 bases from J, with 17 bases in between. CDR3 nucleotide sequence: TGTGCCAGCAGCTTGGTTTCATACGTTACTAAGACCCAGTACTTC. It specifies CASSLVSYVTKTQYF.

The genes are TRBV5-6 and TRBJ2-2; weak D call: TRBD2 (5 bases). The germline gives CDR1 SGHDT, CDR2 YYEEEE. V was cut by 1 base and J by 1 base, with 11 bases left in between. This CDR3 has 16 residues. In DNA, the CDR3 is TGTGCCAGCAGCTTGTTCTCGGAGGAGAACACCGGGGAGCTGTTTTTT. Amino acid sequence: CASSLFSEENTGELFF.